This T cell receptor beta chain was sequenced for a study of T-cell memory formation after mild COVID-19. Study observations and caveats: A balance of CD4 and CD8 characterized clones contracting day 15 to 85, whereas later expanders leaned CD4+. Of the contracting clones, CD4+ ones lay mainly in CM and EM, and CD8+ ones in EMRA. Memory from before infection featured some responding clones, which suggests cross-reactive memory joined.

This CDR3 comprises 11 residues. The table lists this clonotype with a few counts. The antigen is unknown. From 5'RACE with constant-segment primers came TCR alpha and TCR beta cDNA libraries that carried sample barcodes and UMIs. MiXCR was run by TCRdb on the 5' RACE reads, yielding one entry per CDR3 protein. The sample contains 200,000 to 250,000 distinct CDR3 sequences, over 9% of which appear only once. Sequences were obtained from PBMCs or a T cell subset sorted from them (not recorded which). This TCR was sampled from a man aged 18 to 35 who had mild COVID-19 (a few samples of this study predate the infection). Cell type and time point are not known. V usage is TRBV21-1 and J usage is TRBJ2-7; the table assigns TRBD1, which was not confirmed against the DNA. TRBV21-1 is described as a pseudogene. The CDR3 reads CASAGHYEQYV. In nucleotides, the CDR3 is TGTGCCAGCGCCGGGCACTACGAGCAGTACGTC.